The 28 T cell receptor beta chains below all came from one sample that was sequenced in a study of CD8 T cells in ankylosing spondylitis. The antigens of these receptors remain unknown. Findings and limits, study-wide: Ankylosing spondylitis blood seemed to carry a telltale TCR beta motif made of several highly homologous variants.

TCRdb itself ran the 5' RACE reads through MiXCR, one entry per CDR3 protein. The sample contains about 500,000 distinct CDR3 sequences, roughly 13% of which appear only once. The specimen sequenced was blood, either unsorted or a sorted T cell fraction (not recorded which). The origin of the receptors is a male donor with ankylosing spondylitis.

This clonotype was found a few times. J is TRBJ1-2 and V is TRBV7-9; D is unclear. CDR3 length equals 13 residues. Germline V gene data show CDR1 as SEHNR and CDR2 as FQNEAQ (reference sequence). V was trimmed by 2 bases and J by 6 bases, leaving 10 bases between them. This chain's CDR3 is CASSLWGIDGYTF. The CDR3 DNA reads as TGTGCCAGCAGCTTATGGGGAATCGATGGCTACACCTTC. The full variable domain, completed using reference TRBV7-9 and TRBJ1-2, is DTGVSQNPRHKITKRGQNVTFRCDPISEHNRLYWYRQTLGQGPEFLTYFQNEAQLEKSRLLSDRFSAERPKGSFSTLEIQRTEQGDSAMYLCASSLWGIDGYTFGSGTRLTVV.

The chain combines TRBV12-3 or TRBV12-4 with TRBJ1-2, with unresolved D. The CDR3 loop spans 13 amino acids. The V gene lost 7 bases and the J gene lost 8 bases, with 17 bases spanning the gap. The CDR3 DNA sequence: TGTGCCAGCACCACACTAGGCTTTCAAGGCTACACCTTC. The encoded protein is CASTTLGFQGYTF.

This clonotype was seen only a few times. V gene TRBV5-1 combines with J gene TRBJ2-7, with 10 bases identical to TRBD2. This CDR3 is built from 13 residues. The J segment lost 2 bases and the V segment lost 4 bases, leaving 0 bases of the junction unmatched. Per the germline V gene, CDR1 is SGHRS and CDR2 is YFSETQ. The CDR3 DNA reads as TGCGCCAGCAGCGGGACTAGCGCCTACGAGCAGTACTTC. Amino acid sequence: CASSGTSAYEQYF.

This clonotype was found many times. The gene calls are TRBV5-1 and TRBJ2-6; TRBD1 aligns across 7 bases. CDR1 and CDR2 (germline): SGHRS, YFSETQ. Trimming removed 4 bases from V and 3 bases from J; junction bases left unmatched: 4. The CDR3 contains 15 residues. The DNA for the CDR3 is TGCGCCAGCAGCCTAGACAGGGTTGGGGCCAACGTCCTGACTTTC. This sequence encodes CASSLDRVGANVLTF.

There are a few counts of this clonotype. The chain carries TRBV3-1 and TRBJ2-1; TRBD2 matches at 11 bases. The V and J ends lost 2 bases and 10 bases, in that order; junction bases with no gene match: 7. The CDR3 runs to 15 residues. Germline V lookup: CDR1 LGHDT, CDR2 YNNKEL (reference sequence). CDR3 amino acids: CASSQLAGGGEEQFF. The CDR3 coding sequence is TGTGCCAGCAGCCAACTAGCGGGAGGTGGCGAAGAGCAGTTCTTC.

The rearrangement links TRBV20-1 to TRBJ2-7; the match to TRBD2 covers 12 bases. Germline CDR1 reads DFQATT; CDR2 reads SNEGSKA (reference sequence). J gave up 4 bases and V 3 bases, and 13 bases lay outside the gene matches. The CDR3 contains 17 residues. In nucleotides, the CDR3 is TGCAGTGCTAGGGCGACTAGCGGGAGTTTTTCCAGGTACGAGCAGTACTTC. It is translated as CSARATSGSFSRYEQYF.

The J gene is TRBJ2-3, the V gene TRBV20-1; 8 bases fit TRBD1. The CDR3 is made up of 13 amino acids. After removal of 2 bases from V and 8 bases from J, the junction contained 6 bases not matched to a gene. The V gene's germline CDR1 is DFQATT and CDR2 SNEGSKA (reference sequence). CDR3 sequence (DNA): TGCAGTGCTAGAAGGGACAGGTCGCGTACGCAGTATTTT. As protein: CSARRDRSRTQYF.

CDR3 residues: CASRRTSGINEQYF. CDR3 nucleotides: TGTGCCAGCAGGAGGACTAGCGGTATCAACGAGCAGTACTTC. V usage is TRBV12-3 or TRBV12-4 and J usage is TRBJ2-7; 10 bases are a match to TRBD2. Trimming removed 6 bases from V and 5 bases from J; junction bases left unmatched: 7. The CDR3 has 14 residues.

This clonotype was counted only a few times. The chain is built from TRBV20-1 and TRBJ2-1; 9 nucleotides align to TRBD2. The CDR3 runs to 15 residues. Germline V gives CDR1 DFQATT, CDR2 SNEGSKA (reference sequence). V trimming: 5 bases; J trimming: 8 bases; junction bases outside the gene matches: 13. CDR3 sequence (DNA): TGCAGTGCTCAGGTGTACAGCGGGAGGTTTTATGAGCAGTTCTTC. It translates to CSAQVYSGRFYEQFF.

The J gene is TRBJ2-1, the V gene TRBV3-1, with D uncertain. Per germline, CDR1 LGHDT and CDR2 YNNKEL (reference sequence). The CDR3 totals 15 residues. V was clipped by 0 bases and J by 5 bases, with 11 bases between them. The CDR3 spells CASSQDAASNNEQFF. The CDR3 nucleotides read TGTGCCAGCAGCCAAGACGCGGCCTCGAACAATGAGCAGTTCTTC.

The chain uses TRBV27 and TRBJ2-1; a weak D match, TRBD1 (5 bases). Trimming removed 8 bases from V and 5 bases from J, with 13 bases in between. The CDR3 is 13 residues long. In germline, CDR1 is MNHEY, CDR2 SMNVEV (reference sequence). CDR3 region: CASQRQSNNEQFF. DNA for the CDR3: TGTGCCAGCCAACGACAGAGTAACAATGAGCAGTTCTTC.

The chain joins TRBV20-1 to TRBJ2-1; TRBD2 might be the D (6 bases). With 7 bases removed from V and 4 bases from J, the gap between germline ends came to 14 bases. The CDR3 contains 13 residues. The V gene's germline CDR1 is DFQATT and CDR2 SNEGSKA (reference sequence). CDR3 nucleotide sequence: TGCAGTGAGGGAGGCCGGGGGTACAATGAGCAGTTCTTC. Translated, it gives CSEGGRGYNEQFF.

This clonotype was observed a few times. This chain connects TRBV11-2 to TRBJ2-1, with D perhaps matching TRBD1 or TRBD2 (5 bases each). From germline, CDR1 is SGHAT and CDR2 FQNNGV. Trimming took 6 bases from V and 8 from J, leaving 14 bases between them. The CDR3 runs 13 residues. This CDR3 is CASRTGARDEQFF. Written as DNA, the CDR3 is TGTGCCAGCAGAACCGGGGCTAGGGATGAGCAGTTCTTC.

The chain employs TRBV6-1 and TRBJ2-7; 12 bases are shared with TRBD2. Germline V gene data show CDR1 as MNHNS and CDR2 as SASEGT. This CDR3 contains 15 residues. V was pared by 4 bases and J by 4 bases, with 5 bases of the junction left unmatched. The CDR3 DNA follows: TGTGCCAGCAGTGGACTAGCGGGAGTGTCTTACGAGCAGTACGTC. It yields the protein CASSGLAGVSYEQYV.

This clonotype turned up a few times. V and J are TRBV11-2 and TRBJ2-7, with 14 bases that match TRBD2. Trimming removed 4 bases from V and 4 bases from J; junction bases left unmatched: 9. This CDR3 is built from 17 residues. Germline assignment: CDR1 SGHAT and CDR2 FQNNGV. This chain's CDR3 is CASSSPGLAGVRYEQYF. The CDR3 nucleotides read TGTGCCAGCAGCTCGCCGGGACTAGCGGGAGTAAGGTACGAGCAGTACTTC.

Only a few counts were recorded for this clonotype. This rearrangement joins TRBV29-1 to TRBJ2-2; 11 bases agree with TRBD2. V gave up 7 bases and J gave up 4 bases; unmatched junction bases: 5. CDR1 and CDR2 (germline): SQVTM, ANQGSEA. The CDR3 covers 14 residues. The CDR3 DNA reads as TGCAGCGGAGGACTAGCGGGCCTCACCGGGGAGCTGTTTTTT. Its translation is CSGGLAGLTGELFF.

The chain recombines TRBV5-1 with TRBJ2-2; 8 bases match TRBD1. Germline loops: CDR1 SGHRS, CDR2 YFSETQ. The CDR3 is 15 residues long. V trimming: 3 bases; J trimming: 1 base; junction bases outside the gene matches: 2. The CDR3 bases are TGCGCCAGCAGCTCGGGACAGGAGAACACCGGGGAGCTGTTTTTT. It specifies CASSSGQENTGELFF.

This clonotype was seen only a few times. The V call is TRBV11-3, the J call TRBJ2-1; 8 bases are shared with TRBD1. This CDR3 contains 15 residues. Trimming at V came to 0 bases and at J to 10 bases, leaving 8 bases not matched to a gene. Per the germline V gene, CDR1 is SGHNT and CDR2 is YENEEA. The CDR3 DNA reads TGTGCCAGCAGCTTAGAGTATACAGGGGGGCAGGAGCAGTTCTTC. The encoded protein is CASSLEYTGGQEQFF.

This clonotype has ten or more counts. The rearrangement joins TRBV7-8 to TRBJ2-3; unclear D gene. Germline V gene sequence: CDR1 SGHVS, CDR2 FQNEAQ. The ends were cut back, 8 bases at V and 2 bases at J, with 2 bases in the middle. This CDR3 has 10 residues. The CDR3 region is CASATDTQYF. In DNA, the CDR3 is TGTGCCAGCGCCACAGATACGCAGTATTTT.

This clonotype was observed a few times. The rearrangement links TRBV30 to TRBJ2-5, with 9 bases matching TRBD1. Germline V gives CDR1 GTSNPN, CDR2 SVGIG (reference sequence). After removal of 0 bases from V and 3 bases from J, the junction contained 5 bases not matched to a gene. This CDR3 has 15 amino acids. This CDR3 reads CAWSVWDRAEETQYF. DNA of the CDR3: TGTGCCTGGAGTGTATGGGACAGGGCTGAAGAGACCCAGTACTTC.

This clonotype has a count of ten or more. The V and J genes are TRBV10-1 and TRBJ2-7; 9 bases match TRBD1. This CDR3 is 13 amino acids long. Germline assignment: CDR1 WNHNN and CDR2 SYGVQD (reference sequence). V lost 6 bases and J lost 2; bases outside the gene matches: 2. The CDR3 nucleotides are TGCGCCAGCAGCCGGGACAGGGCCTACGAGCAGTACTTC. Protein: CASSRDRAYEQYF.

This clonotype was seen at least ten times. The chain couples TRBV10-3 to TRBJ1-2; D may be TRBD1 (6 bases). Trimming took off 4 bases at V and 8 bases at J, with 11 bases between the two ends. The CDR3 sequence is 12 residues long. The germline gives CDR1 ENHRY, CDR2 SYGVKD. The CDR3 region is CAISATGWGYTF. The CDR3 nucleotides read TGTGCCATCAGTGCGACAGGCTGGGGCTACACCTTC.

This clonotype was recorded many times. This chain uses TRBV6-1 with TRBJ1-2; 7 bases line up with TRBD1. CDR1 MNHNS and CDR2 SASEGT come from the germline V gene. V was clipped by 6 bases and J by 3 bases; unmatched bases: 4. There are 13 residues in the CDR3. CDR3 DNA sequence: TGTGCCAGCAGGGTGGGACAGTACTATGGCTACACCTTC. It specifies CASRVGQYYGYTF.

This sequence joins TRBV15 and TRBJ2-5; D possibly corresponds to TRBD1 (6 bases). Per germline, CDR1 LNHNV and CDR2 YYDKDF (reference sequence). Trimming removed 4 bases from V and 5 bases from J, with 20 bases in between. The CDR3 has 16 amino acids. CDR3 coding DNA: TGTGCCACCAGCACCCGGACAGTCCAAGCTACGGAGACCCAGTACTTC. As protein: CATSTRTVQATETQYF. Full variable domain (rest looked up from reference TRBV15 and TRBJ2-5): DAMVIQNPRYQVTQFGKPVTLSCSQTLNHNVMYWYQQKSSQAPKLLFHYYDKDFNNEADTPDNFQSRRPNTSFCFLDIRSPGLGDTAMYLCATSTRTVQATETQYFGPGTRLLVL.

This clonotype was recorded a few times. The CDR3 region is CATSRARLLGEQYF. The CDR3 DNA sequence: TGTGCCACCAGCAGAGCACGACTTTTGGGGGAGCAGTACTTC. This rearrangement joins TRBV15 to TRBJ2-7; no clear D. V was cut by 1 base and J by 7 bases, with 14 bases left in between. This CDR3 comprises 14 residues. The germline gives CDR1 LNHNV, CDR2 YYDKDF (reference sequence).

The J gene is TRBJ1-1, the V gene TRBV7-6; D unresolved. The germline V gene has CDR1 SGHVS and CDR2 FNYEAQ. Deletions cut 5 bases from V and 3 bases from J, with 16 bases between. CDR3 length: 15 residues. CDR3 coding DNA: TGTGCCAGCAGCCTCATACCTCACTGGGACACTGAAGCTTTCTTT. It codes for CASSLIPHWDTEAFF.

As regards this clonotype: This sequence may be a read error, since a much larger clone differs from it by one base. The chain employs TRBV20-1 and TRBJ2-3, with D tentatively TRBD2 (5 bases). V lost 2 bases and J 5 bases, leaving 17 bases between the germline ends. Germline V gene sequence: CDR1 DFQATT, CDR2 SNEGSKA (reference sequence). The CDR3 extends over 15 amino acids. CDR3 in DNA: TGCAGTGCTAGAAGATTTGAGGGAGAGGGAGATACGCAGTATTTT. Encoded protein: CSARRFEGEGDTQYF.

This clonotype was seen a few times. The rearrangement joins TRBV2 to TRBJ2-2; weak D call: TRBD1 (5 bases). CDR3 length equals 17 residues. V lost 2 bases and J 3 bases, leaving 16 bases between the germline ends. The germline gives CDR1 SNHLY, CDR2 FYNNEI. The DNA for the CDR3 is TGTGCCAGCAGTGAAAAGTGGGCAGGGTTCTACACCGGGGAGCTGTTTTTT. This translates into CASSEKWAGFYTGELFF.